This T cell receptor (beta chain) was profiled in a study of cytomegalovirus exposure and HLA in healthy donors. This clone is a singleton in its sample. Its antigen is not identified. Germline V CDR1 and CDR2: LNHDA, SQIVND (reference sequence). The CDR3 covers 13 residues. Trimming took 5 bases from V and 2 from J, leaving 10 bases between them. TCRdb's copy holds only in-frame clones and misses some; the assay was immunoSEQ multiplex PCR. In the table there are about 120,000 clones, around 89% of which are singletons. While the first cohort had around 700 subjects, the donors belonged to the separate validation cohort of 100 to 150 subjects. Points from the study as a whole: Many donors carried some public TCRs, although rarity characterized most TCR sequences.

V and J are TRBV19 and TRBJ2-7; no definite D call. The sample comprised PBMCs. The receptor comes from a man aged 18 to 30 in good health and CMV-seronegative. CDR3 coding DNA: TGTGCCAGTAGTTTCGGCGGCGCCTACGAGCAGTACTTC. Translating it yields CASSFGGAYEQYF.